One sample yielded the 9 T cell receptor beta chains listed below, sequenced in a study of blood T cells in healthy people across ages. A second PCR of about 7 to 11 cycles used a sample-barcoded 5' primer and a J-beta primer mix. MiXCR, applied by TCRdb to the 5' RACE reads, yields one record per CDR3 protein. The sample includes over 550,000 distinct CDR3 sequences, roughly 31% seen only once; the top ten take around a sixth. Sequences were obtained from blood. These receptors were taken from a woman older than 75 in good health.

The gene calls are TRBV10-3 and TRBJ2-1; 7 bases are a match to TRBD1. The DNA end lines up better with TRBJ2-7; the J call may be wrong. Germline assignment: CDR1 ENHRY and CDR2 SYGVKD. This CDR3 is built from 17 residues. The CDR3 loop reads CAISESKAGRGYNEQYF. Written as DNA, the CDR3 is TGTGCCATCAGTGAGTCTAAGGCTGGCAGGGGGTACAATGAGCAGTACTTC.

This clonotype was recorded at least ten times. The chain employs TRBV6-2 or TRBV6-3 and TRBJ2-3, with D unclear. V dropped 6 bases and J dropped 6 bases, with 10 bases sitting between them. In germline, CDR1 is MNHEY, CDR2 SVGEGT. The CDR3 contains 12 residues. The CDR3 DNA sequence: TGTGCCAGCAGCCGCGATCTGGATACGCAGTATTTT. This translates into CASSRDLDTQYF.

This sequence joins TRBV20-1 and TRBJ1-1, with 9 positions matching TRBD1. Germline CDR1 DFQATT, CDR2 SNEGSKA (reference sequence). The CDR3 runs 15 residues. Trimming cost V 2 bases and J 0 bases; bases outside gene matches: 4. The CDR3 DNA is TGCAGTGCTAGACCCGGGACAGGGATGAACACTGAAGCTTTCTTT. The encoded protein is CSARPGTGMNTEAFF.

This clonotype was recorded many times. This chain connects TRBV5-5 to TRBJ2-3; weak D call: TRBD2 (6 bases). V was clipped by 3 bases and J by 4 bases, with 12 bases between them. Germline lookup yields CDR1 SGHKS and CDR2 YYEKEE (reference sequence). The CDR3 is made up of 14 amino acids. The CDR3 DNA reads as TGTGCCAGCAGCTCCGGGGTAGCGGCAGATACGCAGTATTTT. It yields the protein CASSSGVAADTQYF.

This clonotype was detected many times. The chain employs TRBV29-1 and TRBJ1-1; D is undetermined. The germline gives CDR1 SQVTM, CDR2 ANQGSEA. CDR3 size: 9 residues. Trimming shortened V by 4 bases and J by 8 bases, and 5 bases separated the two germline ends. The CDR3 sequence: CSVAPEAFF. CDR3 bases: TGCAGCGTTGCCCCCGAAGCTTTCTTT. Drawing the rest from reference TRBV29-1 and TRBJ1-1, the complete variable domain is SAVISQKPSRDICQRGTSLTIQCQVDSQVTMMFWYRQQPGQSLTLIATANQGSEATYESGFVIDKFPISRPNLTFSTLTVSNMSPEDSSIYLCSVAPEAFFGQGTRLTVV.

This clonotype was observed a few times. The chain joins TRBV19 to TRBJ1-1; TRBD1 aligns across 7 bases. The CDR3 has 14 residues. Germline V lookup: CDR1 LNHDA, CDR2 SQIVND (reference sequence). V lost 5 bases to trimming and J lost 1 base; unmatched junction nucleotides: 4. The CDR3 DNA reads TGTGCCAGTAGTGTACGGACAGGGAACACTGAAGCTTTCTTT. Translation gives CASSVRTGNTEAFF.

V gene TRBV5-1 combines with J gene TRBJ2-7; 10 bases match TRBD2. V shed 4 bases, J shed 3 bases, and the junction held 7 bases outside the gene matches. CDR1 and CDR2 from the germline V gene are SGHRS and YFSETQ. CDR3 length: 15 residues. The CDR3 DNA follows: TGCGCCAGCAGCAAAGGACTAGCGGCTGGCTACGAGCAGTACTTC. This translates into CASSKGLAAGYEQYF.

This chain joins TRBV30 and TRBJ2-5; D not resolved. Germline assignment: CDR1 GTSNPN and CDR2 SVGIG (reference sequence). The CDR3 spans 12 residues. Trimming cost V 0 bases and J 2 bases, with 4 bases left between them. CDR3 sequence reads: CAWSVAQETQYF. The CDR3 DNA reads TGTGCCTGGAGTGTAGCGCAAGAGACCCAGTACTTC.

The J gene is TRBJ1-2, the V gene TRBV7-3, with TRBD1 as a possible D gene (6 bases). The V gene lost 1 base and the J gene lost 7 bases, with 13 bases spanning the gap. From germline, CDR1 is SGHTA and CDR2 FQGTGA. The CDR3 contains 14 residues. This CDR3 reads CASSLRGGSSGYTF. In nucleotides, the CDR3 is TGTGCCAGCAGCTTAAGAGGGGGGTCGTCTGGCTACACCTTC.